The 10 T cell receptor beta chains below all came from one sample that was sequenced in a study of blood T cell repertoires in COVID-19. Some clones are missing from TCRdb's copy, which holds only in-frame ones; the method was immunoSEQ multiplex PCR. Of 45,000 to 50,000 clones detected, 80% to 90% appear once; the ten largest clones hold around 7%. Sequences were obtained from peripheral blood. The receptor set was obtained from a man aged 35 to 55 with acute or convalescent COVID-19.

J is TRBJ2-5 and V is TRBV7-9, with 13 bases aligning to TRBD2. Losses at the gene ends were 2 bases for V and 4 bases for J; bases not matched to a gene: 10. This CDR3 contains 18 residues. CDR1 SEHNR and CDR2 FQNEAQ come from the germline V gene (reference sequence). The CDR3 protein is CASSLTLPGLAGLETQYF. The CDR3, as DNA: TGTGCCAGCAGCTTAACGCTACCGGGACTAGCGGGGCTAGAGACCCAGTACTTC.

V and J are TRBV29-1 and TRBJ1-4; tentative D call: TRBD1 (6 bases). This CDR3 region has 14 residues. Per the germline V gene, CDR1 is SQVTM and CDR2 is ANQGSEA. V lost 3 bases, J lost 4 bases, and 12 bases lay in between. The CDR3: CSVESGRGNEKLFF. The CDR3 DNA follows: TGCAGCGTTGAGTCGGGCAGGGGTAATGAAAAACTGTTTTTT.

The rearrangement joins TRBV2 to TRBJ2-1; 8 nucleotides agree with TRBD1. CDR1 is SNHLY, CDR2 FYNNEI, per germline. J gave up 3 bases and V 5 bases, and 6 bases lay outside the gene matches. This CDR3 contains 15 residues. The CDR3, as DNA: TGTGCCAGCAGTCCGGACAGGGCGGGCTACAATGAGCAGTTCTTC. Protein product: CASSPDRAGYNEQFF.

J is TRBJ2-4 and V is TRBV19; maybe TRBD2 (5 bases). CDR1 and CDR2 from the germline V gene are LNHDA and SQIVND (reference sequence). The V end lost 7 bases, the J end lost 0 bases, and 19 bases lay between the germline ends. This CDR3 contains 17 residues. The CDR3 DNA sequence: TGTGCCAGTACTCTCCGGTGGGCCGGGGAAGCCAAAAACATTCAGTACTTC. It codes for CASTLRWAGEAKNIQYF. The full variable domain, its missing parts supplied by reference TRBV19 and TRBJ2-4, is DGGITQSPKYLFRKEGQNVTLSCEQNLNHDAMYWYRQDPGQGLRLIYYSQIVNDFQKGDIAEGYSVSREKKESFPLTVTSAQKNPTAFYLCASTLRWAGEAKNIQYFGAGTRLSVL.

A few counts support this clone. Here the CDR3 DNA reads TGTGCCAGCAGAGCGGGACATGAGCAGTTCTTC. This sequence encodes CASRAGHEQFF. The V and J genes are TRBV2 and TRBJ2-1; 7 bases line up with TRBD2. The CDR3 is 11 residues long. The V gene end was trimmed by 6 bases and the J gene end by 8 bases; junction bases not matched to a gene: 1. The germline V gene has CDR1 SNHLY and CDR2 FYNNEI.

The CDR3 protein is CASSVERGGGDTQYF. The DNA for the CDR3 is TGTGCCAGCAGCGTAGAGAGGGGGGGTGGAGATACGCAGTATTTT. The chain recombines TRBV9 with TRBJ2-3, with TRBD2 as a possible D gene (7 bases). V was clipped by 0 bases and J by 5 bases, with 13 bases between them. The CDR3 spans 15 residues. Germline V gene data show CDR1 as SGDLS and CDR2 as YYNGEE.

The gene calls are TRBV7-2 and TRBJ1-5, with D possibly matching TRBD1 (5 bases). Germline V gives CDR1 SGHTA, CDR2 FQGNSA. Trimming stripped 3 bases from V and 4 bases from J, with 13 bases between. The CDR3 contains 15 residues. The CDR3 loop is CASSFSGGENQPQHF. CDR3 bases: TGTGCCAGCAGCTTTTCCGGGGGTGAAAATCAGCCCCAGCATTTT.

The chain links TRBV9 to TRBJ1-1; TRBD1 aligns across 8 bases. This CDR3 has 14 amino acids. The germline gives CDR1 SGDLS, CDR2 YYNGEE. V was clipped by 4 bases and J by 3 bases; unmatched bases: 5. CDR3: CASSFTGGDTEAFF. In nucleotides, the CDR3 is TGTGCCAGCAGCTTCACAGGGGGGGACACTGAAGCTTTCTTT.

The chain links TRBV27 to TRBJ1-2; TRBD1 is a possible D gene (6 bases). The germline CDR1 and CDR2 sequences are MNHEY and SMNVEV (reference sequence). V lost 7 bases, J lost 7 bases, and 16 bases lay in between. The CDR3 spans 13 residues. This chain's CDR3 is CASKAQGRGGYTF. The CDR3 coding sequence is TGTGCCAGCAAGGCACAGGGACGTGGTGGCTACACCTTC.

The rearrangement joins TRBV11-3 to TRBJ2-5; 11 bases map to TRBD2. This CDR3 is built from 18 residues. CDR1 is SGHNT, CDR2 YENEEA, per germline. V gave up 1 base and J gave up 1 base; unmatched junction bases: 8. The CDR3 DNA is TGTGCCAGCAGCTTAGGAACGCTAGCGGGGGGCCTCCAAGAGACCCAGTACTTC. Translation gives CASSLGTLAGGLQETQYF.